The 2 T cell receptor beta chains below come from one sample, sequenced in a study of cytomegalovirus exposure and HLA in healthy donors. The PCR was carried out with 60 Vbeta primers and 13 Jbeta primers. Sequenced by immunoSEQ multiplex PCR; TCRdb stores in-frame clones only, minus some. The table has 190,000 or so clones, over 80% seen once. Specimen: PBMCs. The receptors originated from a man aged 45-65 years in good health and CMV-seronegative.

The chain is built from TRBV7-8 and TRBJ2-5; D is ambiguous. Per the germline V gene, CDR1 is SGHVS and CDR2 is FQNEAQ. V lost 0 bases to trimming and J lost 5 bases, with 13 bases between them. The CDR3 loop spans 15 amino acids. CDR3 coding DNA: TGTGCCAGCAGCTTAGCGCCTAGTTTGTGGGAGACCCAGTACTTC. Amino acids: CASSLAPSLWETQYF.

This rearrangement joins TRBV2 to TRBJ2-7; D is unclear. Germline lookup yields CDR1 SNHLY and CDR2 FYNNEI. This CDR3 region has 15 residues. V was cut by 2 bases and J by 3 bases, with 14 bases left in between. The CDR3 is CASSERQALYYEQYF. CDR3 bases: TGTGCCAGCAGTGAACGCCAGGCCTTGTACTACGAGCAGTACTTC. Using reference TRBV2 and TRBJ2-7 for the parts outside the CDR3, the full variable domain is EPEVTQTPSHQVTQMGQEVILRCVPISNHLYFYWYRQILGQKVEFLVSFYNNEISEKSEIFDDQFSVERPDGSNFTLKIRSTKLEDSAMYFCASSERQALYYEQYFGPGTRLTVT.